The rows below give T cell receptor beta chains drawn from one sample of a study of CXCR3-negative and CXCR3-positive naive CD8 T cells. Following a re-call of the 5' RACE reads, TCRdb has one entry per CDR3 protein and lacks DNA. The ten most abundant clones cover 0.38% of a sample with roughly 110,000 distinct CDR3 sequences. Sequencing was carried out using naive CXCR3+ CD8+ T cells from blood. These TCRs come from a human donor in good health. Some clones in this sample may be carry-over from other donors' samples. Both conserved end residues are part of each CDR3. Fields, in order: J gene, V gene, CDR3 protein.

J gene: TRBJ1-1; V gene: TRBV30; CDR3 protein: CAWSVRNTEAFF
J gene: TRBJ2-3; V gene: TRBV25-1; CDR3 protein: CASSLGTGDTDTQYF
J gene: TRBJ1-1; V gene: TRBV28; CDR3 protein: CASSPLGTGLDTEAFF
J gene: TRBJ2-2; V gene: TRBV11-3; CDR3 protein: CASSLSLRGELFF
J gene: TRBJ2-2; V gene: TRBV5-5; CDR3 protein: CASSFRTGWRTMAGELFF
J gene: TRBJ1-2; V gene: TRBV29-1; CDR3 protein: CSADDIRGKGYTF
J gene: TRBJ1-5; V gene: TRBV28; CDR3 protein: CASADGRGNQPQHF
J gene: TRBJ2-7; V gene: TRBV29-1; CDR3 protein: CSVEDSSYEQHF
J gene: TRBJ2-1; V gene: TRBV7-9; CDR3 protein: CASSLTVSAGEQFF
J gene: TRBJ2-7; V gene: TRBV7-9; CDR3 protein: CASSRGAYEQYF
J gene: TRBJ2-7; V gene: TRBV19; CDR3 protein: CASSSGTSGYEQYF
J gene: TRBJ2-7; V gene: TRBV7-9; CDR3 protein: CASSTDRYEQYF
J gene: TRBJ2-7; V gene: TRBV7-9; CDR3 protein: CASSLRDYEQYF
J gene: TRBJ1-5; V gene: TRBV24-1; CDR3 protein: CATSASSSNQPQHF
J gene: TRBJ2-3; V gene: TRBV29-1; CDR3 protein: CSFTGDSTDTQYF
J gene: TRBJ2-2; V gene: TRBV14; CDR3 protein: CASSPKTSGLDGELFF
J gene: TRBJ2-5; V gene: TRBV7-9; CDR3 protein: CASSGSGLAGAETQYF
J gene: TRBJ2-3; V gene: TRBV12-3/TRBV12-4; CDR3 protein: CASSWAPSTDTQYF
J gene: TRBJ2-1; V gene: TRBV20-1; CDR3 protein: CSASLRGLDYNEQFF
J gene: TRBJ1-1; V gene: TRBV29-1; CDR3 protein: CSAINMNTEAFF
J gene: TRBJ2-5; V gene: TRBV3-1; CDR3 protein: CASSQERGYQETQYF
J gene: TRBJ1-1; V gene: TRBV5-1; CDR3 protein: CASSSEPSDTEAFF
J gene: TRBJ1-2; V gene: TRBV7-2; CDR3 protein: CASSAPGVDYGYTF
J gene: TRBJ2-7; V gene: TRBV29-1; CDR3 protein: CSVGQGQEYEQYF
J gene: TRBJ2-3; V gene: TRBV12-3/TRBV12-4; CDR3 protein: CASSFRPDTQYF
J gene: TRBJ2-1; V gene: TRBV7-9; CDR3 protein: CASSSTGTGNNEQFF
J gene: TRBJ2-7; V gene: TRBV29-1; CDR3 protein: CSSTTGGGDEQYF
J gene: TRBJ1-1; V gene: TRBV5-1; CDR3 protein: CASSLSRDLNTEAFF
J gene: TRBJ2-1; V gene: TRBV15; CDR3 protein: CATRVTGTVVNEQFF
J gene: TRBJ2-3; V gene: TRBV7-8; CDR3 protein: CASSWTSGETDTQYF
J gene: TRBJ2-2; V gene: TRBV29-1; CDR3 protein: CSVSGSPRYTGELFF
J gene: TRBJ2-7; V gene: TRBV2; CDR3 protein: CASSPGLAGWPAEQYF
J gene: TRBJ2-2; V gene: TRBV6-1; CDR3 protein: CASYWGTGELFF
J gene: TRBJ2-2; V gene: TRBV7-8; CDR3 protein: CASSFPTEFAGTGELFF
J gene: TRBJ2-7; V gene: TRBV7-9; CDR3 protein: CASSIGQADYEQYF
J gene: TRBJ2-3; V gene: TRBV28; CDR3 protein: CASATGADTQYF
J gene: TRBJ2-6; V gene: TRBV6-5; CDR3 protein: CASSLQISGANVLTF
J gene: TRBJ2-1; V gene: TRBV6-2/TRBV6-3; CDR3 protein: CASSDTGDGDNEQFF
J gene: TRBJ1-1; V gene: TRBV12-3/TRBV12-4; CDR3 protein: CASRPRGAEAFF
J gene: TRBJ2-7; V gene: TRBV12-3/TRBV12-4; CDR3 protein: CASSPGTGNEQYF
J gene: TRBJ2-1; V gene: TRBV30; CDR3 protein: CAWSVGLSYNEQFF
J gene: TRBJ2-7; V gene: TRBV7-6; CDR3 protein: CASSLDGTSGHEQYF
J gene: TRBJ2-3; V gene: TRBV4-3; CDR3 protein: CASSQGGGADTQYF
J gene: TRBJ2-5; V gene: TRBV7-9; CDR3 protein: CASSDSRGAGRETQYF
J gene: TRBJ2-3; V gene: TRBV4-3; CDR3 protein: CASSQDTGDTQYF
J gene: TRBJ1-1; V gene: TRBV7-9; CDR3 protein: CASSLVGEGGTEAFF
J gene: TRBJ2-5; V gene: TRBV4-3; CDR3 protein: CASSQGIGRETQYF
J gene: TRBJ2-7; V gene: TRBV11-2; CDR3 protein: CVSSLDYEQYF
J gene: TRBJ2-7; V gene: TRBV7-2; CDR3 protein: CASSLVDRGDPYF
J gene: TRBJ2-7; V gene: TRBV14; CDR3 protein: CASSQDQGTIHEQYF
J gene: TRBJ2-1; V gene: TRBV7-9; CDR3 protein: CASSLPTDGHNEQFF
J gene: TRBJ2-1; V gene: TRBV7-9; CDR3 protein: CASSLVSSGRADEQFF
J gene: TRBJ1-6; V gene: TRBV7-9; CDR3 protein: CASSPPGGGEMSPLHF